This T cell receptor (beta chain) was identified during a study of shared clonotypes between healthy human individuals. Overall study findings and caveats: Sampling was confined to blood; repertoires within tissues likely differ.

This CDR3 comprises 15 residues. V was shortened by 1 base and J by 5 bases, with 14 bases between the two germline ends. CDR1 is SGHAT and CDR2 is FQNNGV in the germline V gene. This clone turned up a few times. The antigen is not known. The authors distributed each subset's genomic DNA evenly over several immunoSEQ plates. The repertoire was sequenced with immunoSEQ multiplex PCR; TCRdb's copy has only in-frame clones and lacks some. This sample has around 200,000 clones, with roughly 70% found just once. Sequencing input: memory CD4+ T cells sorted from blood. Described subset: CD45RA-negative fraction. The gene calls are TRBV11-2 and TRBJ1-1; D is undetermined. The TCR sequence derives from a man younger than 45 in good health. CDR3 in amino acids: CASSLGGWLETEAFF. The CDR3 region has the DNA TGTGCCAGCAGCTTAGGAGGTTGGTTGGAGACTGAAGCTTTCTTT.